The 24 T cell receptor beta chains reported below all come from one sample, sequenced in a study of Graves' ophthalmopathy and Graves' hyperthyroidism. The sequenced template was RNA, covering the TCR beta CDR3 region. An opening RT-PCR round employed HTBI primers and preceded a second-round multiplex PCR. TCRdb independently ran MiXCR on the multiplex PCR reads; one entry per CDR3 protein. Found here are about 740,000 distinct CDR3 sequences, 40% of them singletons; the top ten hold about 40%. Material for sequencing was peripheral blood. These receptor sequences come from an adult man with Graves' ophthalmopathy.

The chain recombines TRBV2 with TRBJ1-3; no reliable D call. Germline lookup yields CDR1 SNHLY and CDR2 FYNNEI. V lost 6 bases to trimming and J lost 2 bases, with 14 bases between them. This CDR3 is 15 amino acids long. CDR3 coding DNA: TGTGCCAGCAGGAAAGACGGGTCACCTGGAAACACCATATATTTT. It yields the protein CASRKDGSPGNTIYF. The variable domain in full, with the rest retrieved from reference TRBV2 and TRBJ1-3, is EPEVTQTPSHQVTQMGQEVILRCVPISNHLYFYWYRQILGQKVEFLVSFYNNEISEKSEIFDDQFSVERPDGSNFTLKIRSTKLEDSAMYFCASRKDGSPGNTIYFGEGSWLTVV.

This clonotype was seen a few times. The chain employs TRBV15 and TRBJ1-2, with 9 bases lining up with TRBD1. V was pared by 1 base and J by 4 bases, with 1 base of the junction left unmatched. The CDR3 is made up of 14 amino acids. Germline values: CDR1 LNHNV, CDR2 YYDKDF (reference sequence). CDR3 protein: CATSRGTGAYGYTF. The CDR3, as DNA: TGTGCCACCAGCAGAGGGACAGGGGCCTATGGCTACACCTTC.

V usage is TRBV29-1 and J usage is TRBJ1-5; tentatively, D is TRBD1 (5 bases). Germline assignment: CDR1 SQVTM and CDR2 ANQGSEA. Trimming pared 6 bases from V and 11 bases from J, leaving 17 bases between. There are 12 residues in the CDR3. The chain's CDR3 is CSVLRGKETQHF. The CDR3 nucleotides are TGCAGCGTCCTGCGGGGGAAAGAGACCCAGCATTTT.

This clonotype appeared a few times. The rearrangement joins TRBV7-9 to TRBJ2-7, with 9 bases identical to TRBD2. CDR3 length: 14 amino acids. Per the germline V gene, CDR1 is SEHNR and CDR2 is FQNEAQ (reference sequence). J gave up 3 bases and V 5 bases, and 5 bases lay outside the gene matches. CDR3 region: CASSHSGSGYEQYF. CDR3 bases: TGTGCCAGCAGCCATAGCGGGAGTGGCTACGAGCAGTACTTC.

This rearrangement joins TRBV29-1 to TRBJ2-7, with 8 bases identical to TRBD1. The germline V gene encodes CDR1 SQVTM and CDR2 ANQGSEA. This CDR3 is 18 amino acids long. Trimming at V came to 5 bases and at J to 4 bases, leaving 22 bases not matched to a gene. The CDR3 DNA is TGCAGCGTTCTACCAGACAGGGGATCCTCCGGGGCTTGGTACGAGCAGTACTTC. It is translated as CSVLPDRGSSGAWYEQYF.

The count of this clonotype is one. A much larger clone lies a single base off, so this may be a read error. V usage is TRBV5-4 and J usage is TRBJ2-7; 8 bases are shared with TRBD1. The V gene's germline CDR1 is SGHNT and CDR2 YYREEE (reference sequence). This CDR3 has 15 amino acids. CDR3 nucleotides: TGCGCCAGCTCGGCCAAGCGGACAGGGAGGTCGGCCCAGTACTTC. This sequence encodes CASSAKRTGRSAQYF.

This clonotype was seen repeatedly, ten times or more. V and J are TRBV12-3 or TRBV12-4 and TRBJ1-5, with D unresolved. With 5 bases removed from V and 7 bases from J, the gap between germline ends came to 15 bases. This CDR3 has 14 amino acids. The CDR3 region is CASSPSTVGQPQHF. CDR3 sequence (DNA): TGTGCCAGCAGTCCTTCTACGGTGGGCCAGCCCCAGCATTTT.

Only a few counts were recorded for this clonotype. The J gene is TRBJ2-7, the V gene TRBV6-1; D gene uncertain. The CDR3 has 12 amino acids. Germline assignment: CDR1 MNHNS and CDR2 SASEGT. V was shortened by 5 bases and J by 2 bases, with 7 bases between the two germline ends. The CDR3, as DNA: TGTGCCAGCAGTCCCGCCACCTACGAGCAGTACTTC. Translating gives CASSPATYEQYF.

This clonotype was seen more than once but under ten times. The V call is TRBV7-2, the J call TRBJ2-5; TRBD2 might be the D (7 bases). V shed 1 base and J shed 5 bases, with 14 bases lying between them. CDR3 length: 15 amino acids. Germline V CDR1 and CDR2: SGHTA, FQGNSA. In DNA, the CDR3 is TGTGCCAGCAGCTTAGTTGGGGGGGGCGCCGAGACCCAGTACTTC. It codes for CASSLVGGGAETQYF.

Remarks on this clonotype: A much larger clone lies a single base off, so this may be a read error. The chain joins TRBV2 to TRBJ2-5; TRBD2 agrees at 12 bases. This CDR3 has 15 residues. V shed 11 bases and J 5 bases; nucleotides not matched to a gene: 12. Per the germline V gene, CDR1 is SNHLY and CDR2 is FYNNEI. The CDR3 DNA reads as TGTGCCGGCAAACCGACTAGCGGGAGCTCGGAGACCCAGTACTTC. Translating it yields CAGKPTSGSSETQYF.

Turning to this clonotype: This clone may be a read error of a much larger clone one base away. Since no conserved phenylalanine or tryptophan closes the CDR3, a read error is the likely cause. The V and J genes are TRBV24-1 and TRBJ1-5, with D perhaps TRBD1 (5 bases). The germline V gene encodes CDR1 KGHDR and CDR2 SFDVKD. This CDR3 is built from 15 residues. The CDR3 loop is CASSSREGLNQPQHS. CDR3 DNA sequence: TGTGCCAGCAGTTCGAGAGAGGGGCTCAATCAGCCCCAGCATTCT.

On this clonotype itself: A much larger clone differs by one base, so this may be a read error. This rearrangement joins TRBV2 to TRBJ1-4, with TRBD1 matching over 7 bases. After removal of 8 bases from V and 5 bases from J, the junction contained 11 bases not matched to a gene. The CDR3 spans 15 residues. The germline gives CDR1 SNHLY, CDR2 FYNNEI. DNA for the CDR3: TGTGCCAGCGCTGACCGACAGGGATCGAATGAAAAACTGTTTTTT. This codes for CASADRQGSNEKLFF. The full variable domain, rest sourced from reference TRBV2 and TRBJ1-4, is EPEVTQTPSHQVTQMGQEVILRCVPISNHLYFYWYRQILGQKVEFLVSFYNNEISEKSEIFDDQFSVERPDGSNFTLKIRSTKLEDSAMYFCASADRQGSNEKLFFGSGTQLSVL.

The chain employs TRBV28 and TRBJ1-5; 8 nucleotides agree with TRBD1. The CDR3 runs to 12 residues. CDR1 MDHEN and CDR2 SYDVKM come from the germline V gene. V shed 10 bases and J 2 bases; nucleotides not matched to a gene: 1. The chain's CDR3 is CAMGQGNQPQHF. Here the CDR3 DNA reads TGTGCCATGGGACAGGGCAATCAGCCCCAGCATTTT.

This clonotype came up many times. The V gene is TRBV19, the J gene TRBJ1-6; perhaps TRBD1 as D (6 bases). CDR1 is LNHDA, CDR2 SQIVND, per germline (reference sequence). Trimming left V 7 bases short and J 5 bases short, with 12 bases between. The CDR3 loop spans 14 amino acids. CDR3 in DNA: TGTGCCAGTACCGAACGACAGGATAATTCACCCCTCCACTTT. Encoded protein: CASTERQDNSPLHF.

The table lists this clonotype with many counts. The chain joins TRBV29-1 to TRBJ1-1; no clear D gene. V lost 2 bases and J 8 bases, leaving 9 bases between the germline ends. The CDR3 is 11 residues long. Germline CDR1 reads SQVTM; CDR2 reads ANQGSEA. The CDR3 nucleotides read TGCAGCGTTGAATTAATGTCCGAAGCTTTCTTT. Amino acid sequence: CSVELMSEAFF. The full variable domain, its missing parts supplied by reference TRBV29-1 and TRBJ1-1, is SAVISQKPSRDICQRGTSLTIQCQVDSQVTMMFWYRQQPGQSLTLIATANQGSEATYESGFVIDKFPISRPNLTFSTLTVSNMSPEDSSIYLCSVELMSEAFFGQGTRLTVV.

The V gene is TRBV15, the J gene TRBJ2-7, with TRBD2 matching 8 bases. The CDR3 is 15 amino acids. Germline trimming cut 10 bases from V and 2 bases from J; bases unmatched to any gene: 13. Germline V gene sequence: CDR1 LNHNV, CDR2 YYDKDF (reference sequence). The CDR3: CASSFQTSATYEQYF. The DNA of the CDR3 is TGTGCCAGCAGTTTTCAGACTAGCGCAACCTACGAGCAGTACTTC.

This clonotype was counted many times. This chain connects TRBV10-3 to TRBJ1-2, with a possible D match to TRBD1 (6 bases). The CDR3 covers 16 residues. V was shortened by 2 bases and J by 0 bases, with 13 bases between the two germline ends. Germline assignment: CDR1 ENHRY and CDR2 SYGVKD. CDR3 amino acids: CAISEGGRGTNYGYTF. In DNA form, the CDR3 reads TGTGCCATCAGTGAGGGGGGCAGGGGAACTAACTATGGCTACACCTTC.

This sequence joins TRBV20-1 and TRBJ1-1; D perhaps matches TRBD1 (5 bases). Germline loops: CDR1 DFQATT, CDR2 SNEGSKA (reference sequence). The length of the CDR3 is 14 residues. V was cut by 3 bases and J by 1 base, with 12 bases left in between. CDR3 loop: CSASEGPANTEAFF. CDR3 in DNA: TGCAGTGCTAGTGAGGGACCAGCGAACACTGAAGCTTTCTTT.

As concerns this clonotype: A much larger clone lies one base from this, so it may be a read error. V usage is TRBV7-9 and J usage is TRBJ1-6; TRBD1 agrees at 10 bases. The CDR3 is 15 amino acids. In germline, CDR1 is SEHNR, CDR2 FQNEAQ (reference sequence). CDR3 amino acids: CANSGDRGDDSPLHF. The CDR3 DNA is TGTGCCAACAGCGGGGACAGGGGTGATGATTCACCCCTCCACTTT.

This clonotype was seen a handful of times. The rearrangement joins TRBV7-9 to TRBJ2-5; D tentatively fits TRBD1 or TRBD2 (5 bases each). The ends were cut back, 5 bases at V and 5 bases at J, with 21 bases in the middle. Per germline, CDR1 SEHNR and CDR2 FQNEAQ (reference sequence). The CDR3 spans 16 residues. CDR3 in DNA: TGTGCCAGCAGCCAAGATCCCGGGCAGGGCGGGGAGACCCAGTACTTC. This translates into CASSQDPGQGGETQYF.

The chain uses TRBV24-1 and TRBJ1-5, with 9 positions matching TRBD1. CDR1 KGHDR and CDR2 SFDVKD come from the germline V gene. The CDR3 runs to 15 residues. V dropped 4 bases and J dropped 9; count of bases not matched to a gene: 9. Here the CDR3 DNA reads TGTGCCACCAGTGACCCAGGGACAGGGTCTTGGCCCCAGCATTTT. It encodes CATSDPGTGSWPQHF.

On this clonotype itself: It may be a read error: a sequence one base away is much more abundant. The genes are TRBV24-1 and TRBJ1-4; TRBD1 matches 9 bases. Germline V gene lookup returns CDR1 KGHDR and CDR2 SFDVKD. This CDR3 has 15 residues. The CDR3 loop is CATSDPGTGSEKLVF. DNA of the CDR3: TGTGCCACCAGTGACCCAGGGACAGGGAGCGAAAAACTGGTTTTT.

This clonotype has more than one count but fewer than ten. V usage is TRBV7-8 and J usage is TRBJ2-7, with D uncertain. The CDR3 totals 16 residues. Trimming shortened V by 2 bases and J by 3 bases, and 17 bases separated the two germline ends. Per germline, CDR1 SGHVS and CDR2 FQNEAQ. For the CDR3, the DNA is TGTGCCAGCAGCTTAACAAGGGATATTGCCAACTACGAGCAGTACTTC. This encodes CASSLTRDIANYEQYF.

This chain joins TRBV19 and TRBJ1-4; 9 nucleotides align to TRBD1. This CDR3 contains 12 residues. Per the germline V gene, CDR1 is LNHDA and CDR2 is SQIVND (reference sequence). Trimming took 11 bases from V and 9 from J; bases not matched to a gene: 7. CDR3 DNA sequence: TGTGCCTGGGGGACAGGGACGCAAAAACTGTTTTTT. Translation: CAWGTGTQKLFF.